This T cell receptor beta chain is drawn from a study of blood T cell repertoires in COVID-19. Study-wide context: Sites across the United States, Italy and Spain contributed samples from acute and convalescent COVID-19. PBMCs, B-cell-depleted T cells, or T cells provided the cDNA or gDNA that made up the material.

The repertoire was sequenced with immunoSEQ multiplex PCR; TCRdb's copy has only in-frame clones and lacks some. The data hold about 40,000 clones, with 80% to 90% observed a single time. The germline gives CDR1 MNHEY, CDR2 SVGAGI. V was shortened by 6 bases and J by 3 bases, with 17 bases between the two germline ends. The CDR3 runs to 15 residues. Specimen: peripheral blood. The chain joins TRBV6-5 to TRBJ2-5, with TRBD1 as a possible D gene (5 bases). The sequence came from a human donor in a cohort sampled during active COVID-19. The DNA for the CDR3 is TGTGCCAGCAGCTCCGCCGAGACAGACAAAGAGACCCAGTACTTC. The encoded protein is CASSSAETDKETQYF.